These 13 T cell receptor beta chains were all obtained from the same sample, sequenced in a study of tumor and adjacent non-tumor tissue in lung cancer. RNA was extracted from bulk tissue without any cell sorting. The library came from three nested PCR rounds adapted from ARM-PCR protocols. TCRdb re-called the multiplex PCR reads with MiXCR, one entry per CDR3 protein. The table lists approximately 75,000 distinct CDR3 sequences, over 75% of them singletons. The sequencing input was lung tumor tissue. Receptor source: a woman in her 50s with non-small cell lung cancer.

This clonotype was detected many times. The rearrangement uses TRBV10-1 and TRBJ2-1; 13 nucleotides line up with TRBD2. Germline V gene data show CDR1 as WNHNN and CDR2 as SYGVQD (reference sequence). This CDR3 region has 16 residues. J lost 8 bases, V lost 0 bases, and 4 bases had no gene match. For the CDR3, the DNA is TGCGCCAGCAGTGAGTCCCGACTAGCGGGAGGTGATGAGCAGTTCTTC. Its protein product is CASSESRLAGGDEQFF.

About this clonotype: One end of the junction does not line up with germline, which may come from a read error. The chain joins TRBV4-1 to TRBJ2-1; no definite D call. This CDR3 region has 16 residues. Germline CDR1 is MGHRA and CDR2 is YSYEKL. The CDR3 bases are TGCTCCAGCAGCCAAGAGTTGGAGAGCTCCTACAATGAACAGTTCTTC. Protein product: CSSSQELESSYNEQFF.

This clonotype was counted once. A clone one base away is much larger, so this may be a read error. The chain joins TRBV28 to TRBJ2-2; D possibly corresponds to TRBD1 (7 bases). The CDR3 consists of 16 residues. CDR1 is MDHEN and CDR2 is SYDVKM in the germline V gene. CDR3 amino acids: CASSPRGAENTGELLF. The CDR3 DNA reads as TGTGCCAGCAGTCCCAGGGGGGCGGAGAACACCGGGGAGCTGTTATTT.

A word on this clonotype: The junction differs from germline at one of its ends, possibly a read error. The genes are TRBV11-2 and TRBJ1-5; D remains unclear. The CDR3 runs 13 residues. Germline V gene lookup returns CDR1 SGHAT and CDR2 FQNNGV. CDR3 sequence: CASNLGGIQPQHF. The CDR3 DNA reads as TGTGCCAGCAACTTAGGCGGGATCCAACCCCAGCATTTT.

The chain joins TRBV28 to TRBJ2-7; D is uncertain. Between the trimmed V and J ends, which lost 5 bases and 2 bases, there was a span of 13 bases. This CDR3 comprises 14 residues. The germline gives CDR1 MDHEN, CDR2 SYDVKM. CDR3 DNA: TGTGCCAGCAGTAACGAGAGGTTGCCCTACGAGCAGTACTTC. This encodes CASSNERLPYEQYF.

As for this clonotype: A read error may produce the germline difference seen at one junction end. The CDR3 here is CASNPTDRGIVNEQSF. CDR3 in DNA: TGTGCCAGCAATCCCACCGACAGGGGGATAGTAAATGAGCAATCCTTC. This chain links TRBV28 with TRBJ2-1, with 9 bases aligning to TRBD1. The CDR3 covers 16 residues. Germline CDR1 is MDHEN and CDR2 is SYDVKM.

V is TRBV11-3 and J is TRBJ2-2, with D perhaps matching TRBD1 or TRBD2 (5 bases each). This CDR3 comprises 14 residues. The germline V gene encodes CDR1 SGHNT and CDR2 YENEEA. Trimming cost V 10 bases and J 4 bases, with 16 bases left between them. CDR3 in amino acids: CANCLAGGTGELFF. The CDR3 DNA sequence: TGTGCCAACTGCCTAGCTGGGGGCACCGGGGAGCTGTTTTTT.

Of note for this clonotype: A junction boundary mismatches the germline segment, possibly from a read error. The chain joins TRBV11-1 to TRBJ2-2; 8 bases agree with TRBD2. Germline V CDR1 and CDR2: SGHAT, FQDESV (reference sequence). This CDR3 is built from 18 residues. The CDR3 sequence: CANSVTISGSYHTGELFF. CDR3 DNA sequence: TGTGCCAACAGCGTAACTATCAGCGGGAGTTACCACACCGGGGAGTTGTTTTTT.

This clonotype was detected a few times. This chain links TRBV12-3 or TRBV12-4 with TRBJ2-3; D could derive from TRBD1 or TRBD2 (6 bases each). The CDR3 covers 16 residues. V gave up 5 bases and J gave up 4 bases, with 19 bases separating them. CDR3 DNA: TGTGCCAGCAGTCCCCTTAGGGGGGCTGGCGCAGATACGCAGTATTTT. The encoded protein is CASSPLRGAGADTQYF.

This clonotype has a single count. No conserved phenylalanine or tryptophan ends this CDR3, so it is likely a read error. The rearrangement uses TRBV6-5 and TRBJ2-1, with 13 bases that match TRBD2. The CDR3 loop spans 17 amino acids. Germline assignment: CDR1 MNHEY and CDR2 SVGAGI. The CDR3 bases are TGTGCCGGCAGATACCATACTAGCGGGAGGGCCCAAAATGAGCAGTTCCCC. Its translation is CAGRYHTSGRAQNEQFP.

This clonotype has just a few counts. This clone may be a read error of a much larger clone one base away. The chain recombines TRBV6-5 with TRBJ2-1; TRBD1 aligns across 9 bases. CDR1 is MNHEY, CDR2 SVGAGI, per germline. The length of the CDR3 is 17 residues. CDR3 sequence: CASSYSMAGQGGSERFF. The CDR3 DNA sequence: TGTGCCAGCAGTTACTCGATGGCGGGACAGGGAGGGAGTGAGCGGTTCTTC.

On this clonotype itself: This sequence may be a read error, since a much larger clone differs from it by one base. This chain uses TRBV28 with TRBJ2-7; TRBD2 is a possible D gene (6 bases). Germline loops: CDR1 MDHEN, CDR2 SYDVKM. The CDR3 consists of 14 residues. CDR3 in DNA: TGTGCCAGCAGTTGGTTTAGCGGCTCCTACGAGCGGTACTTC. This sequence encodes CASSWFSGSYERYF.

On this clonotype itself: A read error is likely, as this CDR3 ends without the conserved phenylalanine or tryptophan. The chain is built from TRBV10-2 and TRBJ2-6, with a possible D match to TRBD2 (6 bases). Germline V gene lookup returns CDR1 WSHSY and CDR2 SAAADI. The CDR3 length is 15 residues. The V and J ends lost 3 bases and 8 bases respectively, with 14 bases between them. The CDR3 DNA reads TGCGCCAGCAGTGACATTGCTGCGGGGACCAACGTCCTGACTTTG. This codes for CASSDIAAGTNVLTL.